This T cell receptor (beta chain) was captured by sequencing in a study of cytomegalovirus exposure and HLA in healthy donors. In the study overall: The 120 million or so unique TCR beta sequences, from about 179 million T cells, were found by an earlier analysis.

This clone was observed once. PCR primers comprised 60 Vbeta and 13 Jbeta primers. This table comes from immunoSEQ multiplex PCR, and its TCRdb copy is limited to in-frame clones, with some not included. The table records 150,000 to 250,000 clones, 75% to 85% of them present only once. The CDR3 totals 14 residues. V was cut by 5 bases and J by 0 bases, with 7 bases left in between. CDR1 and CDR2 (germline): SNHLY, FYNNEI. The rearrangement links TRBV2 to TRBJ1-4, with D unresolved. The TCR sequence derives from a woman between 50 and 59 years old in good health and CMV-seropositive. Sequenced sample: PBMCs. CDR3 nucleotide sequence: TGTGCCAGCAGTCCCAGGTCAACTAATGAAAAACTGTTTTTT. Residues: CASSPRSTNEKLFF.